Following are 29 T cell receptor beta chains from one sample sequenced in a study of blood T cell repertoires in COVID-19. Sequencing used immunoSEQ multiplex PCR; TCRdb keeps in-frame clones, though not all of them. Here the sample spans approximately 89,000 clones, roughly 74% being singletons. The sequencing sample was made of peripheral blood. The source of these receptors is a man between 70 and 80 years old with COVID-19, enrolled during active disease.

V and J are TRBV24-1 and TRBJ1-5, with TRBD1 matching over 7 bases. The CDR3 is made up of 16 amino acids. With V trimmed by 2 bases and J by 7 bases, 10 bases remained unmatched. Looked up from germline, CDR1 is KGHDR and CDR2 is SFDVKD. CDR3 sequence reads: CATSDSRQGGDQPQHF. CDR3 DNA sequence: TGTGCCACCAGTGATTCTCGACAGGGCGGGGACCAGCCCCAGCATTTT.

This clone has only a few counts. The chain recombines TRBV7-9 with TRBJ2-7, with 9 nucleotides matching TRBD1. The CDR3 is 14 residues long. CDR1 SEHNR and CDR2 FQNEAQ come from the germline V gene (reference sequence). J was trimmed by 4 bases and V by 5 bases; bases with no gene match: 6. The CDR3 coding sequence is TGTGCCAGCAGCCCCGGGACAGGGTCGTACGAGCAGTACTTC. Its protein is CASSPGTGSYEQYF.

The CDR3 sequence: CASSPGRGEQFF. CDR3 sequence (DNA): TGCGCCAGCAGTCCGGGCCGGGGAGAGCAGTTCTTC. The V and J genes are TRBV5-1 and TRBJ2-1; D is perhaps TRBD2 (5 bases). V was pared by 5 bases and J by 10 bases, with 13 bases between. CDR1 SGHRS and CDR2 YFSETQ come from the germline V gene. CDR3 size: 12 residues.

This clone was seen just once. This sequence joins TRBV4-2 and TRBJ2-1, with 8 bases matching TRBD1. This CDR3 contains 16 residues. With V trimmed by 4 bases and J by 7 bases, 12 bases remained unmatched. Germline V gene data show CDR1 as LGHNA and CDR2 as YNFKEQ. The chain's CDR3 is CASSRDRLGSLNEQFF. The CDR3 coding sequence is TGTGCCAGCAGCCGGGACAGGTTGGGAAGTTTAAATGAGCAGTTCTTC.

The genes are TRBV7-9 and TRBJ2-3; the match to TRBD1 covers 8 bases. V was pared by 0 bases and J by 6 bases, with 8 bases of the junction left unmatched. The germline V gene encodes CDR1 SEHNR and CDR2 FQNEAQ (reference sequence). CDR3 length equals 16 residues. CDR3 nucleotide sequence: TGTGCCAGCAGCTTAGCACGGACAGGGCCTGGGGATACGCAGTATTTT. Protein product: CASSLARTGPGDTQYF.

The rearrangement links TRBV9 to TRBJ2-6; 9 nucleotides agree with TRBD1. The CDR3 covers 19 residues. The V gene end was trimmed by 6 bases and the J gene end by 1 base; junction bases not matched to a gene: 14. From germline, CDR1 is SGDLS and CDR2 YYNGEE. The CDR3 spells CASNQDRGFGESGANVLTF. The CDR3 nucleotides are TGTGCCAGCAACCAGGACAGGGGATTCGGGGAATCTGGGGCCAACGTCCTGACTTTC.

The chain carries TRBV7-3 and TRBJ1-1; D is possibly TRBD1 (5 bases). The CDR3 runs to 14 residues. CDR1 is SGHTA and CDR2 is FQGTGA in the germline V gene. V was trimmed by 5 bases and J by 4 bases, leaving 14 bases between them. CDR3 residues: CASSTGVPGTEAFF. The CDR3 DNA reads TGTGCCAGCAGCACAGGAGTTCCGGGCACTGAAGCTTTCTTT.

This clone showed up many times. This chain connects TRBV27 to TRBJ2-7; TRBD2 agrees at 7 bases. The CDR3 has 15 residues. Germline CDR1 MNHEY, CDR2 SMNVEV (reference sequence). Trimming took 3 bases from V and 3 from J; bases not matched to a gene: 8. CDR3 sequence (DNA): TGTGCCAGCAGTTTGGCGGGGGTTCCCCTCTACGAGCAGTACTTC. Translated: CASSLAGVPLYEQYF.

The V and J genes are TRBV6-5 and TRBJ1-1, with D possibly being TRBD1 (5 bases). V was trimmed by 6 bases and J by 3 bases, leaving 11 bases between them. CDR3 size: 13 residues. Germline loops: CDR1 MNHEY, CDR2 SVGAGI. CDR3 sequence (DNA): TGTGCCAGCAGCCTCCAGGGTGACACTGAAGCTTTCTTT. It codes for CASSLQGDTEAFF.

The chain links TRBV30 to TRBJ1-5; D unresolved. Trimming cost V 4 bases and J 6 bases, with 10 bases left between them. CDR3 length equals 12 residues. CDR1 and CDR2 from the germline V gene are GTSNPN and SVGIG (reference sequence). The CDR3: CAWNFAAQPQHF. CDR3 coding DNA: TGTGCCTGGAACTTCGCCGCTCAGCCCCAGCATTTT.

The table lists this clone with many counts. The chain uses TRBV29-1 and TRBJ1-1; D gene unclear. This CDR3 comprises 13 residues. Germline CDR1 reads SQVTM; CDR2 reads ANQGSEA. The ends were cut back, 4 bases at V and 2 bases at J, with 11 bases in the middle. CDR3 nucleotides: TGCAGCGTTGGGTGGGGAGACAACACTGAAGCTTTCTTT. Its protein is CSVGWGDNTEAFF.

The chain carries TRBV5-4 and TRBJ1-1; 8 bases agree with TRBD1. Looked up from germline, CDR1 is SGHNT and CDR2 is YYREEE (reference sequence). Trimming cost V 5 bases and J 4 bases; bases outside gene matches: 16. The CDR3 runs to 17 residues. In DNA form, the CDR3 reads TGTGCCAGCAGTCCGTGGTCAGGGGGCCAACGGAGCACTGAAGCTTTCTTT. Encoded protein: CASSPWSGGQRSTEAFF.

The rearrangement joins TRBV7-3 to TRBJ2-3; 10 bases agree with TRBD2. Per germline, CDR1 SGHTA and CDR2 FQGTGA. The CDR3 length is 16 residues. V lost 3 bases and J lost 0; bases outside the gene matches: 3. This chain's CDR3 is CASSLGLAPSTDTQYF. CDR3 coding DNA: TGTGCCAGCAGCTTGGGACTAGCGCCGAGCACAGATACGCAGTATTTT. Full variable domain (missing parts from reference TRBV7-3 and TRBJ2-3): GAGVSQTPSNKVTEKGKYVELRCDPISGHTALYWYRQSLGQGPEFLIYFQGTGAADDSGLPNDRFFAVRPEGSVSTLKIQRTERGDSAVYLCASSLGLAPSTDTQYFGPGTRLTVL.

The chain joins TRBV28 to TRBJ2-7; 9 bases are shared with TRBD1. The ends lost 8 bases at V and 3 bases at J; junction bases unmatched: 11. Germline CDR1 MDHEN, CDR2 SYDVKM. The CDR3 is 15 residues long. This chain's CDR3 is CASLTGQGHYYEQYF. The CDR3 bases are TGTGCCAGCCTAACCGGACAGGGGCACTACTACGAGCAGTACTTC.

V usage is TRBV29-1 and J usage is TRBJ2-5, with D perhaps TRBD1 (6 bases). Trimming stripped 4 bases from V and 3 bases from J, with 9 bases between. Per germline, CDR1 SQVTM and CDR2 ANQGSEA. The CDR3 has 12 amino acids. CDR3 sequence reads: CSVAHREETQYF. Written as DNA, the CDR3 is TGCAGCGTTGCTCACAGGGAAGAGACCCAGTACTTC.

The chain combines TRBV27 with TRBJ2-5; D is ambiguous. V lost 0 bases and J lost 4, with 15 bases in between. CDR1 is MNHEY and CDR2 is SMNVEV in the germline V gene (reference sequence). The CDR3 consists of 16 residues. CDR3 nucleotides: TGTGCCAGCAGTTTATCGTGGCGGAATAGCTTAGAGACCCAGTACTTC. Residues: CASSLSWRNSLETQYF.

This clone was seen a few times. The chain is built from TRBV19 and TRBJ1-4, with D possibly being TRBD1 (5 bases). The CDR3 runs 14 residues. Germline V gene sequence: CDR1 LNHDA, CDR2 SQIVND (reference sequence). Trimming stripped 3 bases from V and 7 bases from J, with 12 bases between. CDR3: CASSIPGMGEKLFF. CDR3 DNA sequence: TGTGCCAGTAGTATCCCAGGGATGGGTGAAAAACTGTTTTTT.

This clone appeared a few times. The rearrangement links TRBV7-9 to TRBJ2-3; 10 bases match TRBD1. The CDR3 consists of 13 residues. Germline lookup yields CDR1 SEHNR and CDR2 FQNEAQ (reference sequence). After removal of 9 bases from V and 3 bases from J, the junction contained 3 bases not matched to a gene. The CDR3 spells CASDRGRTDTQYF. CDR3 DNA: TGTGCCAGTGACAGGGGGCGAACAGATACGCAGTATTTT.

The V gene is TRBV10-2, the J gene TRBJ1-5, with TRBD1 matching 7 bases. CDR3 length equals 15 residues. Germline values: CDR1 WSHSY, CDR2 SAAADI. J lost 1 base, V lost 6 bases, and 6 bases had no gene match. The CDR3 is CASRDRQGSNQPQHF. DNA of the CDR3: TGCGCCAGCAGAGACCGACAGGGAAGCAATCAGCCCCAGCATTTT.

CDR3 sequence reads: CASSPFGFSYEQYF. Written as DNA, the CDR3 is TGTGCCAGCAGCCCGTTCGGGTTTTCCTACGAGCAGTACTTC. The V and J genes are TRBV28 and TRBJ2-7; D call uncertain. Looked up from germline, CDR1 is MDHEN and CDR2 is SYDVKM. This CDR3 is built from 14 residues. Trimming removed 6 bases from V and 1 base from J, with 13 bases in between.

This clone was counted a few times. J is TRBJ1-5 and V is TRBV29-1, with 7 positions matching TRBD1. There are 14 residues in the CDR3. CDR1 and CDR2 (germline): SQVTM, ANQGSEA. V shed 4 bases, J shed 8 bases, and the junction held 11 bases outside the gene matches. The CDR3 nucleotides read TGCAGCGTTGTGGCAGGGGGTACCGGGGAGCCCCAGCATTTT. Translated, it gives CSVVAGGTGEPQHF.

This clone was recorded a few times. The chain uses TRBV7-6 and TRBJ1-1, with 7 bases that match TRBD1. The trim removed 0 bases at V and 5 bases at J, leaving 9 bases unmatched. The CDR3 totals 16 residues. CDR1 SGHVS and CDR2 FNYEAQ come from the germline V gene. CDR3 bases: TGTGCCAGCAGCTTAGCTGAGACAGGGTGGAGGACTGAAGCTTTCTTT. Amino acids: CASSLAETGWRTEAFF.

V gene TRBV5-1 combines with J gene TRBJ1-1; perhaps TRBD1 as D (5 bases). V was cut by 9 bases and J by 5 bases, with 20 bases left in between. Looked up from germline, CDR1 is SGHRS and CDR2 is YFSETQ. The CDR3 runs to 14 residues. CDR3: CATTQSGTSTEAFF. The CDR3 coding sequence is TGCGCCACCACTCAAAGCGGGACTTCAACTGAAGCTTTCTTT.

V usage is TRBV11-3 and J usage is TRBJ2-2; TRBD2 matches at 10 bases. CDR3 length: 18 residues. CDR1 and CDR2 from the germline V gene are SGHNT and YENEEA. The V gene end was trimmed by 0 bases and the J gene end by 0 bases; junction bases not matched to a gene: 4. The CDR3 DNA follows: TGTGCCAGCAGCTTAGACGGGGGACTAGCGTCGAACACCGGGGAGCTGTTTTTT. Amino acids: CASSLDGGLASNTGELFF.

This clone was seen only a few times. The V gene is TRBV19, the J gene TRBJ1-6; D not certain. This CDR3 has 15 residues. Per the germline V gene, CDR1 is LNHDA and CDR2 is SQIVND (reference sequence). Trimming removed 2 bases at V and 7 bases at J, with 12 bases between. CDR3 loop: CASSIKRDTNSPLHF. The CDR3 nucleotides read TGTGCCAGTAGTATAAAGCGTGATACAAATTCACCCCTCCACTTT.

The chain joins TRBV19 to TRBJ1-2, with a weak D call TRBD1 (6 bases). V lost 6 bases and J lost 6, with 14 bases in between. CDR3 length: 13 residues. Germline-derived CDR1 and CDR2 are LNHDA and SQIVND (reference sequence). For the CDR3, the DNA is TGTGCCAGTAGCTTAACAGGGTACGATGGCTACACCTTC. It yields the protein CASSLTGYDGYTF. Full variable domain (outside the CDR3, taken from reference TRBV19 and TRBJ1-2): DGGITQSPKYLFRKEGQNVTLSCEQNLNHDAMYWYRQDPGQGLRLIYYSQIVNDFQKGDIAEGYSVSREKKESFPLTVTSAQKNPTAFYLCASSLTGYDGYTFGSGTRLTVV.

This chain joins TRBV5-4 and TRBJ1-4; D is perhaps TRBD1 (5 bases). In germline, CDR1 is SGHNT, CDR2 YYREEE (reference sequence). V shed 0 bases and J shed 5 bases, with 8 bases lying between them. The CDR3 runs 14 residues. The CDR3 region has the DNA TGTGCCAGCAGCTTGGGACAGAGGAATGAAAAACTGTTTTTT. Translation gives CASSLGQRNEKLFF.

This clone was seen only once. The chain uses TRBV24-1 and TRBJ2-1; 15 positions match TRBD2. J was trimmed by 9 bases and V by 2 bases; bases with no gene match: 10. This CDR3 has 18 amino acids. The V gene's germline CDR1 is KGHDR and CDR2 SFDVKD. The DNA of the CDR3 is TGTGCCACCAGTGATTGGACTAGCGGGAGGGCCGGATCCACTGAGCAGTTCTTC. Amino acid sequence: CATSDWTSGRAGSTEQFF.

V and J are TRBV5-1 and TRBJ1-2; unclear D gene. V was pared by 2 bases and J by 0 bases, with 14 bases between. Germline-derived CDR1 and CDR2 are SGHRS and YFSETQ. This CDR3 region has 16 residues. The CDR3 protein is CASSLSGPPSNYGYTF. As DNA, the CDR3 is TGCGCCAGCAGCTTATCTGGGCCTCCCTCTAACTATGGCTACACCTTC.